A single sample is the source of the 11 T cell receptor beta chains below, sequenced in a study of shared T cell receptors in the human thymus. The assay was immunoSEQ multiplex PCR, and TCRdb's table has in-frame clones only and misses some. The sample has more than 550,000 clones; about 87% are singletons. These same data were also listed under a study on human thymus T cells.

The sequenced sample was thymocytes. The source of these receptors is a boy under two years old with a congenital heart defect.

This chain joins TRBV9 and TRBJ1-5; D is perhaps TRBD1 (5 bases). This CDR3 is 14 amino acids long. V lost 0 bases and J 10 bases, leaving 14 bases between the germline ends. Germline values: CDR1 SGDLS, CDR2 YYNGEE. The CDR3 bases are TGTGCCAGCAGCGTAGCATCAGGGCCCGGTCCCCAGCATTTT. Residues: CASSVASGPGPQHF.

This sequence joins TRBV28 and TRBJ2-7; weak D call: TRBD1 (6 bases). CDR3 length: 14 amino acids. The germline V and J ends were trimmed by 0 bases and 5 bases, with 11 bases remaining between them. Germline loops: CDR1 MDHEN, CDR2 SYDVKM. The CDR3 DNA is TGTGCCAGCAGTTTATGCGGTACAGGGAACGAGCAGTACTTC. Its protein is CASSLCGTGNEQYF.

The genes are TRBV6-1 and TRBJ1-1, with 8 nucleotides matching TRBD1. This CDR3 comprises 14 residues. Germline V CDR1 and CDR2: MNHNS, SASEGT. V trimming: 6 bases; J trimming: 8 bases; junction bases outside the gene matches: 11. DNA for the CDR3: TGTGCCAGCAGGACAGGGGAGGGGAAGGTGGAAGCTTTCTTT. This sequence encodes CASRTGEGKVEAFF.

V gene TRBV5-1 combines with J gene TRBJ2-3, with 12 bases that match TRBD2. The CDR3 consists of 17 residues. Germline V gene data show CDR1 as SGHRS and CDR2 as YFSETQ. The J segment lost 2 bases and the V segment lost 4 bases, leaving 8 bases of the junction unmatched. The CDR3 DNA reads as TGCGCCAGCAGCCCCAGACTAGCGGGGGTCCCCACAGATACGCAGTATTTT. Its translation: CASSPRLAGVPTDTQYF.

V and J are TRBV29-1 and TRBJ2-7; D unclear. The CDR3 is 15 residues long. Germline CDR1 reads SQVTM; CDR2 reads ANQGSEA. V was trimmed by 7 bases and J by 3 bases, leaving 22 bases between them. CDR3 sequence reads: CSALKYTLWSYEQYF. In DNA form, the CDR3 reads TGCAGCGCCCTTAAGTATACTCTCTGGAGCTACGAGCAGTACTTC.

The rearrangement uses TRBV5-1 and TRBJ2-2; TRBD2 matches 16 bases. V trimming: 5 bases; J trimming: 0 bases; junction bases outside the gene matches: 4. The CDR3 loop spans 18 amino acids. From germline, CDR1 is SGHRS and CDR2 YFSETQ. The CDR3 region is CASREGTSGRANTGELFF. Here the CDR3 DNA reads TGCGCCAGCAGAGAAGGGACTAGCGGGAGGGCGAACACCGGGGAGCTGTTTTTT.

This clone was observed a single time. The genes are TRBV7-4 and TRBJ2-5; 7 bases are shared with TRBD1. Trimming took 1 base from V and 0 from J; bases not matched to a gene: 14. Germline assignment: CDR1 SGHVT and CDR2 SQSDAQ. The CDR3 is made up of 19 amino acids. For the CDR3, the DNA is TGTGCCAGCAGCTTAGATGTGGAGGACAGGAGACTTTACCAAGAGACCCAGTACTTC. Amino acid sequence: CASSLDVEDRRLYQETQYF.

The chain employs TRBV6-5 and TRBJ2-5; TRBD1 is a possible D gene (6 bases). CDR3 length: 14 amino acids. The V gene lost 4 bases and the J gene lost 0 bases, with 9 bases spanning the gap. Germline loops: CDR1 MNHEY, CDR2 SVGAGI. This chain's CDR3 is CASSCRGHQETQYF. CDR3 coding DNA: TGTGCCAGCAGTTGCAGGGGCCACCAAGAGACCCAGTACTTC.

This rearrangement joins TRBV27 to TRBJ2-5, with 11 bases aligning to TRBD2. The CDR3 has 17 amino acids. The V gene end was trimmed by 5 bases and the J gene end by 3 bases; junction bases not matched to a gene: 11. CDR1 is MNHEY, CDR2 SMNVEV, per germline (reference sequence). The CDR3 is CASSPTPGLAAKETQYF. The CDR3 DNA is TGTGCCAGCAGTCCAACCCCGGGACTAGCGGCGAAAGAGACCCAGTACTTC.

The chain recombines TRBV12-5 with TRBJ2-7, with 13 bases lining up with TRBD2. Germline lookup yields CDR1 LGHNT and CDR2 FRNRAP. The CDR3 extends over 17 amino acids. The V and J ends lost 0 bases and 7 bases, in that order; junction bases with no gene match: 9. Here the CDR3 DNA reads TGTGCTAGTGGTTTGGTGCCGACTAGCGGGAGGTTGGAAGAGCAGTACTTC. Its translation is CASGLVPTSGRLEEQYF.

The V gene is TRBV29-1, the J gene TRBJ2-5; 9 bases are shared with TRBD1. The CDR3 runs 12 residues. Unmatched junction bases numbered 1, after V lost 4 bases and J lost 4 bases. Germline CDR1 and CDR2: SQVTM and ANQGSEA. The CDR3 region is CSVVGQGETQYF. The CDR3 DNA reads TGCAGCGTTGTGGGACAGGGAGAGACCCAGTACTTC.